This T cell receptor beta chain was captured by sequencing in a study of blood T cell repertoires in COVID-19. Background on the study: Both acute and convalescent COVID-19 samples were obtained from the United States, Italy and Spain. The cDNA or gDNA used as material had been derived from T cells, B-cell-depleted T cells, or PBMCs.

Germline V gene lookup returns CDR1 MDHEN and CDR2 SYDVKM. V was clipped by 6 bases and J by 0 bases; unmatched bases: 16. This CDR3 is built from 19 residues. In Seattle, patients joined the study during active infection and were tracked longitudinally. Authors' analysis steps: It was from reference gene primer amplification that nucleated cell counts were estimated. TCRdb's copy holds only in-frame clones and misses some; the assay was immunoSEQ multiplex PCR. V and J calls plus clone size are reproduced from that table; the DNA served to infer D and trimming. The table includes about 200,000 clones, roughly 88% detected once.

The receptor comes from a man between 45 and 60 years old with COVID-19, enrolled during active disease. The rearrangement joins TRBV28 to TRBJ1-4; 7 bases align to TRBD1. The sequenced sample consisted of peripheral blood. The CDR3 is CASSQYRTGVSPTNEKLFF. The CDR3 coding sequence is TGTGCCAGCAGCCAATACCGCACAGGGGTCAGCCCAACTAATGAAAAACTGTTTTTT.